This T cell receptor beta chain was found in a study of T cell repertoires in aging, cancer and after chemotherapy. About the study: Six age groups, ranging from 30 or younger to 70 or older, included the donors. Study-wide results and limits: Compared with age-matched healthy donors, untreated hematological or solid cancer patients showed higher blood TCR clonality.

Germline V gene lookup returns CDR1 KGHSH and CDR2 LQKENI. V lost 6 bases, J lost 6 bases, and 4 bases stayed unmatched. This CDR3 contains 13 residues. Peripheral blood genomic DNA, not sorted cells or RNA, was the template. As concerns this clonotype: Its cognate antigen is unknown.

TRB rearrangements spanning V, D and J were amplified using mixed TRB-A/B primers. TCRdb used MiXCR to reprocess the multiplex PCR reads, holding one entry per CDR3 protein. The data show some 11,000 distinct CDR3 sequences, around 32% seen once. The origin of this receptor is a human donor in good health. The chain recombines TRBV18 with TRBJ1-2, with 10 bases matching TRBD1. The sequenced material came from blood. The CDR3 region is CASSGQGVDGYTF. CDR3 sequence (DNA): TGTGCCAGCTCCGGACAGGGGGTGGATGGCTACACCTTC.